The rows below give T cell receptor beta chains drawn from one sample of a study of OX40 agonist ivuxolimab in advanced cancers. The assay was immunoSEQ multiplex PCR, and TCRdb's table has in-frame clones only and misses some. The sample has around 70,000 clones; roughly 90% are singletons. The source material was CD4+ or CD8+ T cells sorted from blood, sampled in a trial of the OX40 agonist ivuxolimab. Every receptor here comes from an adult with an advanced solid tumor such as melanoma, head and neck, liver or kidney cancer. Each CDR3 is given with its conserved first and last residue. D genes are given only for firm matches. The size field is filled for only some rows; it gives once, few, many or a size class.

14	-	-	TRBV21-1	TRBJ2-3	CASNWTSSTDTQYF	TGTGCCAGCAACTGGACATCCAGCACAGATACGCAGTATTTT
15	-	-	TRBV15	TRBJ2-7	CATSREFLDSYEQYF	TGTGCCACCAGCAGAGAGTTCCTGGATTCCTACGAGCAGTACTTC
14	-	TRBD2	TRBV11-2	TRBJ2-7	CASSLLAGGYEQYF	TGTGCCAGCAGCCTACTAGCGGGGGGCTACGAGCAGTACTTC
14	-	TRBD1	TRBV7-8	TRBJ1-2	CASSFHAGTGGYTF	TGTGCCAGCAGCTTTCATGCCGGGACAGGTGGCTACACCTTC
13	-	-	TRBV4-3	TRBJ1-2	CASSQDPDYGYTF	TGCGCCAGCAGCCAAGATCCAGACTATGGCTACACCTTC
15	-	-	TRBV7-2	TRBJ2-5	CASSLGGAGIETQYF	TGTGCCAGCAGCTTAGGGGGGGCGGGAATTGAGACCCAGTACTTC
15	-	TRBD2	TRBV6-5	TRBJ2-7	CASSYSPSGVYEQYF	TGTGCCAGCAGTTACTCCCCTAGCGGTGTCTACGAGCAGTACTTC
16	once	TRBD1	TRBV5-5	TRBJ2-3	CASTSGVYTGGDTQYF	TGTGCCAGCACCTCGGGAGTTTATACAGGGGGTGATACGCAGTATTTT
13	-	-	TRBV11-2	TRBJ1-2	CASSLVAGAGYTF	TGTGCCAGCAGCTTAGTGGCAGGGGCCGGCTACACCTTC
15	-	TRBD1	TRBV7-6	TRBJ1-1	CASSFGQGMNTEAFF	TGTGCCAGCAGCTTCGGACAGGGAATGAACACTGAAGCTTTCTTT
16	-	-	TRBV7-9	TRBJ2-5	CASSHMGHPNSGTQYF	TGTGCCAGCAGCCACATGGGACACCCAAACTCAGGGACCCAGTACTTC
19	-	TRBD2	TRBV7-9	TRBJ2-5	CASSPGLAGVNKYQETQYF	TGTGCCAGCAGCCCCGGACTAGCGGGGGTCAATAAGTACCAAGAGACCCAGTACTTC
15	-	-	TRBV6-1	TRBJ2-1	CASSPMIEVYNEQFF	TGTGCCAGCAGCCCTATGATAGAGGTCTACAATGAGCAGTTCTTC
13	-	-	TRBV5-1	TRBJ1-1	CASAGGRDTEAFF	TGCGCCAGCGCGGGCGGGAGGGACACTGAAGCTTTCTTT
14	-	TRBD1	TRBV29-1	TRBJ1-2	CSAHTGTGVDGYTF	TGCAGCGCCCACACCGGGACAGGGGTCGATGGCTACACCTTC